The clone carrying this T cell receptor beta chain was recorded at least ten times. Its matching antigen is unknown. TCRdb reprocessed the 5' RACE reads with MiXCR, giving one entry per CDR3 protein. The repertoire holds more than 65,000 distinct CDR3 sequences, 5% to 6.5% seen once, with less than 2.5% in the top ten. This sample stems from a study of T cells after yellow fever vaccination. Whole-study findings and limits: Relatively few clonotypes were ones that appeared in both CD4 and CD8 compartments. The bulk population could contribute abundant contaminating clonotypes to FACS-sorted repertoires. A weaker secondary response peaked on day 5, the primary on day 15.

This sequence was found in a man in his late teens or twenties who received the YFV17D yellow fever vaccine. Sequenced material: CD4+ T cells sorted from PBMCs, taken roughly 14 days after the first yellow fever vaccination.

In DNA, the CDR3 is TGCAGACCCTGCGCCTCTGGGGCCAACGTCCTGACTTTC. Translation: CRPCASGANVLTF. The chain couples TRBV29-1 to TRBJ2-6, with D hard to call. CDR1 SQVTM and CDR2 ANQGSEA come from the germline V gene. This CDR3 region has 13 residues. The complete variable domain, with remaining parts taken from reference TRBV29-1 and TRBJ2-6, reads SAVISQKPSRDICQRGTSLTIQCQVDSQVTMMFWYRQQPGQSLTLIATANQGSEATYESGFVIDKFPISRPNLTFSTLTVSNMSPEDSSIYLCRPCASGANVLTFGAGSRLTVL.